The 11 T cell receptor beta chains below come from one sample, sequenced in a study of blood T cell repertoires in COVID-19. Sequencing used immunoSEQ multiplex PCR; TCRdb keeps in-frame clones, though not all of them. The data show under 65,000 clones, over 75% seen once. Sequenced sample: peripheral blood. These TCRs come from a man aged 80 or over with acute or convalescent COVID-19.

This chain joins TRBV19 and TRBJ2-3, with 8 nucleotides matching TRBD1. CDR1 and CDR2 from the germline V gene are LNHDA and SQIVND (reference sequence). With 11 bases clipped from V and 1 base from J, the junction kept 11 bases outside the gene matches. This CDR3 comprises 15 residues. The CDR3 is CAAKETGDGTDTQYF. CDR3 bases: TGTGCCGCCAAGGAGACAGGGGACGGCACAGATACGCAGTATTTT.

V usage is TRBV7-2 and J usage is TRBJ1-1; 9 bases are a match to TRBD1. Germline V gives CDR1 SGHTA, CDR2 FQGNSA. The CDR3 spans 14 residues. V was pared by 2 bases and J by 4 bases, with 2 bases of the junction left unmatched. CDR3: CASSLQGQGTEAFF. The CDR3 DNA follows: TGTGCCAGCAGCTTACAGGGACAGGGCACTGAAGCTTTCTTT.

This clone has only one observation. This rearrangement joins TRBV11-3 to TRBJ2-7; D is possibly TRBD1 (6 bases). The CDR3 has 13 residues. The V end lost 4 bases, the J end lost 6 bases, and 13 bases lay between the germline ends. Germline CDR1 SGHNT, CDR2 YENEEA. CDR3 sequence reads: CASSSEPGVEQYF. In nucleotides, the CDR3 is TGTGCCAGCAGCTCAGAACCAGGGGTCGAGCAGTACTTC.

This clone was counted between two and nine times. Other DNA sequences from this sample encode an identical CDR3 as well. The chain couples TRBV5-1 to TRBJ2-7, with D hard to call. The V end lost 0 bases, the J end lost 4 bases, and 8 bases lay between the germline ends. Germline V CDR1 and CDR2: SGHRS, YFSETQ. The CDR3 totals 13 residues. CDR3 residues: CASSLEHRYEQYF. The CDR3 DNA reads TGCGCCAGCAGCTTGGAACACCGATACGAGCAGTACTTC.

This chain joins TRBV19 and TRBJ1-2; tentatively, D is TRBD1 (6 bases). The CDR3 runs to 15 residues. Looked up from germline, CDR1 is LNHDA and CDR2 is SQIVND (reference sequence). V was trimmed by 0 bases and J by 4 bases, leaving 12 bases between them. The CDR3 reads CASSIDHGQIYGYTF. In DNA form, the CDR3 reads TGTGCCAGTAGTATAGACCACGGACAGATCTATGGCTACACCTTC.

The gene calls are TRBV6-1 and TRBJ1-5, with TRBD1 as a possible D gene (5 bases). CDR1 and CDR2 (germline): MNHNS, SASEGT. V was pared by 3 bases and J by 4 bases, with 13 bases between. The CDR3 runs to 15 residues. CDR3 nucleotide sequence: TGTGCCAGCAGTGAGGGCAGGGCAAAAAATCAGCCCCAGCATTTT. Protein sequence: CASSEGRAKNQPQHF.

This chain uses TRBV5-1 with TRBJ2-2, with D perhaps TRBD1 (5 bases). The length of the CDR3 is 15 residues. Germline assignment: CDR1 SGHRS and CDR2 YFSETQ. V was pared by 0 bases and J by 4 bases, with 10 bases between. The DNA of the CDR3 is TGCGCCAGCAGCTTGGTACAGGTTGGCACCGGGGAGCTGTTTTTT. Translated: CASSLVQVGTGELFF. The full variable domain, its missing parts supplied by reference TRBV5-1 and TRBJ2-2, is KAGVTQTPRYLIKTRGQQVTLSCSPISGHRSVSWYQQTPGQGLQFLFEYFSETQRNKGNFPGRFSGRQFSNSRSEMNVSTLELGDSALYLCASSLVQVGTGELFFGEGSRLTVL.

The chain uses TRBV28 and TRBJ1-5; D not certain. Germline CDR1 MDHEN, CDR2 SYDVKM. The CDR3 spans 13 residues. Trimming removed 2 bases at V and 8 bases at J, with 10 bases between. Here the CDR3 DNA reads TGTGCCAGCAGTTTAAACCGACTAGAGCCCCAGCATTTT. Its translation: CASSLNRLEPQHF.

In regard to this clone: Distinct nucleotide sequences in the sample also encode this CDR3. The genes are TRBV3-1 (or the pseudogene TRBV3-2) and TRBJ2-7; tentatively, D is TRBD1 (6 bases). With 0 bases removed from V and 0 bases from J, the gap between germline ends came to 6 bases. The CDR3 length is 14 residues. CDR1 and CDR2 from the germline V gene are LGHDT and YNNKEL (reference sequence). Written as DNA, the CDR3 is TGTGCCAGCAGCCAAGACAGGGGCTCCTACGAGCAGTACTTC. Translation gives CASSQDRGSYEQYF.

This clone has just a few counts. This chain links TRBV25-1 with TRBJ1-4, with 7 nucleotides matching TRBD1. CDR3 size: 13 residues. V shed 6 bases, J shed 8 bases, and the junction held 6 bases outside the gene matches. The germline V gene encodes CDR1 MGHDK and CDR2 SYGVNS. As DNA, the CDR3 is TGTGCCAGCAGACACAGGGGTGGCGAAAAACTGTTTTTT. This translates into CASRHRGGEKLFF.

The chain joins TRBV5-1 to TRBJ1-3; D unresolved. Trimming stripped 3 bases from V and 2 bases from J, with 12 bases between. The CDR3 has 15 residues. Germline V gene data show CDR1 as SGHRS and CDR2 as YFSETQ. The CDR3 sequence: CASSSVGGAGNTIYF. The CDR3 DNA sequence: TGCGCCAGCAGCTCCGTCGGAGGCGCTGGAAACACCATATATTTT. Supplemented by reference TRBV5-1 and TRBJ1-3, the full variable domain reads KAGVTQTPRYLIKTRGQQVTLSCSPISGHRSVSWYQQTPGQGLQFLFEYFSETQRNKGNFPGRFSGRQFSNSRSEMNVSTLELGDSALYLCASSSVGGAGNTIYFGEGSWLTVV.